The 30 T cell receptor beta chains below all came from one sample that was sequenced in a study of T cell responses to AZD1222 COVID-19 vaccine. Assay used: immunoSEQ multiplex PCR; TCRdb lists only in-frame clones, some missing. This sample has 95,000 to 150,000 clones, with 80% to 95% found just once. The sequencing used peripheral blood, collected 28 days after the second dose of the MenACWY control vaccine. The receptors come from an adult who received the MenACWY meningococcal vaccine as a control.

CDR3: CASSPLGTGLDEQYF. CDR3 bases: TGTGCCAGCAGCCCCCTCGGGACAGGTCTTGACGAGCAGTACTTC. The chain has TRBV7-6 and TRBJ2-7; 8 nucleotides agree with TRBD1. After removal of 5 bases from V and 5 bases from J, the junction contained 11 bases not matched to a gene. The germline gives CDR1 SGHVS, CDR2 FNYEAQ. The CDR3 runs 15 residues.

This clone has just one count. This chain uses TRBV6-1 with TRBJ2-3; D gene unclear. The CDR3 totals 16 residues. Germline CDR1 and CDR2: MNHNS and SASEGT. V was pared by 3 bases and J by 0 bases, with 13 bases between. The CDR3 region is CASSEWGSSSTDTQYF. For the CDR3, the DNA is TGTGCCAGCAGTGAGTGGGGATCTTCTAGCACAGATACGCAGTATTTT.

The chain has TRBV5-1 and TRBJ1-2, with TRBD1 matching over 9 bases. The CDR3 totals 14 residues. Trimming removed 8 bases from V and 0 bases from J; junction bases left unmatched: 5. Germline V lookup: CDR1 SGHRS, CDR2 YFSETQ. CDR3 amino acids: CASRGTGPNYGYTF. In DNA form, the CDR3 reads TGCGCCAGTCGAGGGACAGGGCCTAACTATGGCTACACCTTC. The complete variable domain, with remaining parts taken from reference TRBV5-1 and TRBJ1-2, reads KAGVTQTPRYLIKTRGQQVTLSCSPISGHRSVSWYQQTPGQGLQFLFEYFSETQRNKGNFPGRFSGRQFSNSRSEMNVSTLELGDSALYLCASRGTGPNYGYTFGSGTRLTVV.

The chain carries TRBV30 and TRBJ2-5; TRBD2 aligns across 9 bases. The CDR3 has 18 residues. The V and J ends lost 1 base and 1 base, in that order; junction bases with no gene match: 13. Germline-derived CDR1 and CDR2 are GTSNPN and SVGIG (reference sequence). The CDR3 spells CAWSGLEGPSGAQETQYF. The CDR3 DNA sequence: TGTGCCTGGAGTGGCTTAGAGGGACCTAGCGGGGCCCAAGAGACCCAGTACTTC.

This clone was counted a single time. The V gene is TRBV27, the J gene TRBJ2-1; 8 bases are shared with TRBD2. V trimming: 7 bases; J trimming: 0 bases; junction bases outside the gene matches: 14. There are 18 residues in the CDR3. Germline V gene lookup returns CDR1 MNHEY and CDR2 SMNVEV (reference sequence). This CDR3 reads CASIRRSGGTSSYNEQFF. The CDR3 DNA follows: TGTGCCAGCATCCGGCGGAGCGGGGGCACGAGCTCCTACAATGAGCAGTTCTTC.

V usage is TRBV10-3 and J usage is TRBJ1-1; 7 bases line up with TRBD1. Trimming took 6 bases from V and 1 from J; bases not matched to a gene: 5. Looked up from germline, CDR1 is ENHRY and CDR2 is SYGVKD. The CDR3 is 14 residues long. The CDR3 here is CAIRDRDANTEAFF. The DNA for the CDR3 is TGTGCCATCAGAGACAGGGATGCGAACACTGAAGCTTTCTTT.

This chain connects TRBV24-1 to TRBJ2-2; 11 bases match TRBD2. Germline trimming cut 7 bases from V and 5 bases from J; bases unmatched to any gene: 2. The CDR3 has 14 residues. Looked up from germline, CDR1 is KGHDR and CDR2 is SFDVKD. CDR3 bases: TGTGCCACCAGCCCTAGCGGGAGGACCGGGGAGCTGTTTTTT. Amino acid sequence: CATSPSGRTGELFF.

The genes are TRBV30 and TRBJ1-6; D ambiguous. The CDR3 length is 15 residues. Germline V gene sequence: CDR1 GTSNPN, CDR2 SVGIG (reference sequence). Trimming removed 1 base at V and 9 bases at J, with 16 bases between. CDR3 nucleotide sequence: TGTGCCTGGAGTGCCCCTTACAAGGGTCCTTCACCCCTCCACTTT. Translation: CAWSAPYKGPSPLHF.

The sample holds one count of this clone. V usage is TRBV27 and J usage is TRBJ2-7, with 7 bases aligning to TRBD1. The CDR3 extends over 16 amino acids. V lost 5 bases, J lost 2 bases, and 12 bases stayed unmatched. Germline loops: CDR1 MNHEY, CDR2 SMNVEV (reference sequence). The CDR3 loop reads CASSASTGEFAYEQYF. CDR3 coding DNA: TGTGCCAGCAGTGCGAGTACAGGGGAATTTGCCTACGAGCAGTACTTC.

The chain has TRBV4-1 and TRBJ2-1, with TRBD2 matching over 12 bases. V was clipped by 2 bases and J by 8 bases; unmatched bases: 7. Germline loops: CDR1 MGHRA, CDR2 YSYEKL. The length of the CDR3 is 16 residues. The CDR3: CASSQRSSGRAYEQFF. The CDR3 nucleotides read TGCGCCAGCAGCCAACGATCTAGCGGGAGGGCCTATGAGCAGTTCTTC.

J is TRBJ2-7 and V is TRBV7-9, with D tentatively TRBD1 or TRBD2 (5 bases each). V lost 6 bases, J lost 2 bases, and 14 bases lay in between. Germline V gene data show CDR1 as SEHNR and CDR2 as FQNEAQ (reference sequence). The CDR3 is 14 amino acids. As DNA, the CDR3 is TGTGCCAGCAGGGAAGGGACCGAGACCTACGAGCAGTACTTC. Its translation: CASREGTETYEQYF.

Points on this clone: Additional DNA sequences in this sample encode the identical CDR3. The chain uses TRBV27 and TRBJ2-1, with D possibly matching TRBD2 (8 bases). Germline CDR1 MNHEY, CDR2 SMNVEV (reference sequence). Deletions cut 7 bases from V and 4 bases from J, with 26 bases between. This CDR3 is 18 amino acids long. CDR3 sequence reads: CASTLQGGAGGGYNEQFF. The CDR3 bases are TGTGCCAGCACCTTGCAGGGGGGGGCGGGGGGCGGATACAATGAGCAGTTCTTC.

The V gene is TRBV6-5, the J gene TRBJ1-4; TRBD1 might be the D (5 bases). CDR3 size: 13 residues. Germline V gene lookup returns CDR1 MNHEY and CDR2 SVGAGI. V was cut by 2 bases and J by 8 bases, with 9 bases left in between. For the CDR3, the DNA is TGTGCCAGCAGTTACACAGGCCTGGAAAAACTGTTTTTT. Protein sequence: CASSYTGLEKLFF.

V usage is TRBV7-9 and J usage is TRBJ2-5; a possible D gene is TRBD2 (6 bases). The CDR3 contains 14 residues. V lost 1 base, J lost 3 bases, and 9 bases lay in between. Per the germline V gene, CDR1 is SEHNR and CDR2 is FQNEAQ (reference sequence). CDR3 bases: TGTGCCAGCAGCTTAGGGGACTTGAAAGAGACCCAGTACTTC. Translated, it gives CASSLGDLKETQYF.

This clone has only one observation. The CDR3 bases are TGTGCCAGCAGCGCCCCGGGACAGAGGAACACTGAAGCTTTCTTT. It specifies CASSAPGQRNTEAFF. The chain recombines TRBV9 with TRBJ1-1; 7 nucleotides match TRBD1. The CDR3 loop spans 15 amino acids. V lost 3 bases to trimming and J lost 1 base; unmatched junction nucleotides: 6. From germline, CDR1 is SGDLS and CDR2 YYNGEE.

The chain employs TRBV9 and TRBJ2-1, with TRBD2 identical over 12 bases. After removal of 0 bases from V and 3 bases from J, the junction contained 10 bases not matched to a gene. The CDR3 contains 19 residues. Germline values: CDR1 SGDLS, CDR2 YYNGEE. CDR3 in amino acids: CASSVDPRLAGAFYNEQFF. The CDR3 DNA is TGTGCCAGCAGCGTAGACCCCAGACTAGCGGGAGCCTTCTACAATGAGCAGTTCTTC. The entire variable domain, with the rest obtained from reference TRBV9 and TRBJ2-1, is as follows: DSGVTQTPKHLITATGQRVTLRCSPRSGDLSVYWYQQSLDQGLQFLIQYYNGEERAKGNILERFSAQQFPDLHSELNLSSLELGDSALYFCASSVDPRLAGAFYNEQFFGPGTRLTVL.

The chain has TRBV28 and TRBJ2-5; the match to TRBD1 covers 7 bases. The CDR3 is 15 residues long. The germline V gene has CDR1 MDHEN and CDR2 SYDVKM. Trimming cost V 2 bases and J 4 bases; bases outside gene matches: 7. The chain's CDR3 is CASSLGDSRGETQYF. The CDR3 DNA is TGTGCCAGCAGTTTAGGGGACAGCAGAGGAGAGACCCAGTACTTC.

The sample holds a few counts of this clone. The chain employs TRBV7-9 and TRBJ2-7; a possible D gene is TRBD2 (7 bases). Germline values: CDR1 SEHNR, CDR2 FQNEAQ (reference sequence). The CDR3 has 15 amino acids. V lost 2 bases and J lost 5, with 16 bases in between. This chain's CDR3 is CASSLRGGTTHEQYF. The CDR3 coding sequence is TGTGCCAGCAGCTTAAGGGGGGGGACTACCCACGAGCAGTACTTC. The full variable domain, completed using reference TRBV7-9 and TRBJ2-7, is DTGVSQNPRHKITKRGQNVTFRCDPISEHNRLYWYRQTLGQGPEFLTYFQNEAQLEKSRLLSDRFSAERPKGSFSTLEIQRTEQGDSAMYLCASSLRGGTTHEQYFGPGTRLTVT.

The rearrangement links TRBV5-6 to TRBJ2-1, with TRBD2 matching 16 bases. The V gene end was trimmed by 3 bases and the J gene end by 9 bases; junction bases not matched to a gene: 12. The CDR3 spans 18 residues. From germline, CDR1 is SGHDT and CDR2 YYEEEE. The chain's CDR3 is CASSSGAGLAGGPSEQFF. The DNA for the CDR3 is TGTGCCAGCAGCTCGGGCGCGGGACTAGCGGGGGGGCCGAGTGAGCAGTTCTTC.

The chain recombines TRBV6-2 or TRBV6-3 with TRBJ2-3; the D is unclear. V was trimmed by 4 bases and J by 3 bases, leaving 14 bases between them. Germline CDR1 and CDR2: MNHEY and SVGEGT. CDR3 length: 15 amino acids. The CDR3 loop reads CASSWTIMVTDTQYF. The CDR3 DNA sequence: TGTGCCAGCAGTTGGACCATCATGGTGACAGATACGCAGTATTTT.

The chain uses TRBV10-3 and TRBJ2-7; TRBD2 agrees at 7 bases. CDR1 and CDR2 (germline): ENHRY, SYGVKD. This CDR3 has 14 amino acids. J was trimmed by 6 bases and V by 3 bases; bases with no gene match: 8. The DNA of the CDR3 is TGTGCCATCAGTGACACTGGCGGGAGTTCCGAGCAGTACTTC. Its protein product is CAISDTGGSSEQYF.

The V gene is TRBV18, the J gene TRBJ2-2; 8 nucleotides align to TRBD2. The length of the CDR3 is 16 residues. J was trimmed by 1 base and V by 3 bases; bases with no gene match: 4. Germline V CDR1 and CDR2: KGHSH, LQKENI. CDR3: CASSPRLAGNTGELFF. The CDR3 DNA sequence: TGTGCCAGCTCACCGCGGCTAGCGGGGAACACCGGGGAGCTGTTTTTT.

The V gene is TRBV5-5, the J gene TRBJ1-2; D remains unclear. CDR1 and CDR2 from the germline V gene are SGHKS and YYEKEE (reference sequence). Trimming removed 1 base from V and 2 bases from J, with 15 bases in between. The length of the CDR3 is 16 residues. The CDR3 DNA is TGTGCCAGCAGCTTGTACCCACCTCTGTTGAACTATGGCTACACCTTC. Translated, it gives CASSLYPPLLNYGYTF. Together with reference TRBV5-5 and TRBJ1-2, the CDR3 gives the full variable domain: DAGVTQSPTHLIKTRGQQVTLRCSPISGHKSVSWYQQVLGQGPQFIFQYYEKEERGRGNFPDRFSARQFPNYSSELNVNALLLGDSALYLCASSLYPPLLNYGYTFGSGTRLTVV.

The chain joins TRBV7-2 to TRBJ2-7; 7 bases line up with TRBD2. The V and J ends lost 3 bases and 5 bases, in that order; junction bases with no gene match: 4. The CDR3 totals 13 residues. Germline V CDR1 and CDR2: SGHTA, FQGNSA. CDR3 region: CASSLDRGDEQYV. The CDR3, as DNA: TGTGCCAGCAGCTTGGATCGGGGGGACGAGCAGTACGTC.

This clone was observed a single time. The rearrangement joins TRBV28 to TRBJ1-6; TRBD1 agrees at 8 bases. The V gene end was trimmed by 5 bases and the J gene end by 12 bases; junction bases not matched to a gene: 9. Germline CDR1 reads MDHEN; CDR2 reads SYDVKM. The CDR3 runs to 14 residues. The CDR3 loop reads CASSGGQDSKPLHF. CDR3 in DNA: TGTGCCAGCAGTGGGGGACAGGATAGTAAACCCCTCCACTTT.

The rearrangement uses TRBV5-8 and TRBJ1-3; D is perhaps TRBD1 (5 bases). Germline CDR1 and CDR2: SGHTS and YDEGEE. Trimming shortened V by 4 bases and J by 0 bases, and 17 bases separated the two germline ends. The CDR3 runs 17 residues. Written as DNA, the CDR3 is TGTGCCAGCAGCCCCCAGCCCGGGGGGAACTCTGGAAACACCATATATTTT. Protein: CASSPQPGGNSGNTIYF. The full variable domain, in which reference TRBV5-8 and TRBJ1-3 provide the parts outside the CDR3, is EAGVTQSPTHLIKTRGQQATLRCSPISGHTSVYWYQQALGLGLQFLLWYDEGEERNRGNFPPRFSGRQFPNYSSELNVNALELEDSALYLCASSPQPGGNSGNTIYFGEGSWLTVV.

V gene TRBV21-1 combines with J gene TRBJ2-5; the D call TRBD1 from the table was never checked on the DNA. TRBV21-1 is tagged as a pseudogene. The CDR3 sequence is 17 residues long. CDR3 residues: CASSKWPKGAAQETQYF. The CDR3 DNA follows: TGTGCCAGCAGCAAATGGCCCAAGGGGGCAGCCCAAGAGACCCAGTACTTC.

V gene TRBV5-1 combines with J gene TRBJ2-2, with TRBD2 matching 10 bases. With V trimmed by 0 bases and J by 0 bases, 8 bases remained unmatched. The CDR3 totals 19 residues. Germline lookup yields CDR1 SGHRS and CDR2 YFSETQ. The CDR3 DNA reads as TGCGCCAGCAGCTTGGATTCTCTAGCGGGAGTCTCGAACACCGGGGAGCTGTTTTTT. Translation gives CASSLDSLAGVSNTGELFF.

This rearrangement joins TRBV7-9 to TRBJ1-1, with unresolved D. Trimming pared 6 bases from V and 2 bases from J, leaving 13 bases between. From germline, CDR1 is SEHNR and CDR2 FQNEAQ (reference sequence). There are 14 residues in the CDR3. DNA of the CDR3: TGTGCCAGCAGTCGGGGTTTGGGAAACACTGAAGCTTTCTTT. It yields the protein CASSRGLGNTEAFF.

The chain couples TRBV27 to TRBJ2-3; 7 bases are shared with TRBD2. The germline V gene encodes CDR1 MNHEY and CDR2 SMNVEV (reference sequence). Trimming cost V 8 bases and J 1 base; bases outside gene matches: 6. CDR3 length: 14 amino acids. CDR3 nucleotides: TGTGCCAGCGCCTCTGGGAGGGGCACAGATACGCAGTATTTT. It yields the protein CASASGRGTDTQYF.